This TCR beta chain was obtained from a study of cytomegalovirus exposure and HLA in healthy donors. The study, taken as a whole, reports: Equally common other TCR beta chains were less clonally expanded than HLA-associated ones, a later analysis found. Information on immune exposure was restricted to one variable (CMV serostatus). HLA alleles were associated with 17,000 or so TCR beta sequences in a later analysis at 0.05 false discovery rate.

A multiplex PCR was run with 60 Vbeta primers and 13 Jbeta primers. Generated by immunoSEQ multiplex PCR, the TCRdb table keeps only in-frame clones and is missing some. Seen here are approximately 89,000 clones, approximately 76% observed once, and the top ten hold 1.4%. A word on this clone: Its antigen is not known.

V gave up 1 base and J gave up 8 bases, with 14 bases separating them. From germline, CDR1 is MGHDK and CDR2 SYGVNS. This CDR3 has 15 residues. The receptor was isolated from a male donor in good health and CMV-seronegative. This chain links TRBV25-1 with TRBJ1-4; TRBD1 is a possible D gene (5 bases). The specimen was PBMCs. The CDR3 spells CASSEFGRGLEKLFF. The CDR3, as DNA: TGTGCCAGCAGTGAATTCGGGAGGGGCTTAGAAAAACTGTTTTTT.